These T cell receptor beta chains were read from a single sample in a study of cytomegalovirus exposure and HLA in healthy donors. Measured with immunoSEQ multiplex PCR; TCRdb has only the in-frame clones, and not every one. This table holds under 200,000 clones, about 76% found once. Sequencing was carried out using PBMCs. These TCRs come from a male donor in good health and CMV-seropositive. The CDR3 runs from the conserved cysteine through the conserved F or W. The D gene is left open where the match is weak. Clone size is stated in some rows and not others, as once, few, many or a class when expanded.

V gene: TRBV4-3; J gene: TRBJ2-1; clone size: .; D gene: .; CDR3 length: 15; CDR3 protein: CASSGGGGLYNEQFF; CDR3 DNA: TGCGCCAGCAGCGGGGGAGGGGGTTTATACAATGAGCAGTTCTTC
V gene: TRBV5-6; J gene: TRBJ2-1; clone size: .; D gene: TRBD2; CDR3 length: 15; CDR3 protein: CASSPGLADYNEQFF; CDR3 DNA: TGTGCCAGCAGCCCCGGACTAGCGGATTACAATGAGCAGTTCTTC
V gene: TRBV25-1; J gene: TRBJ2-1; clone size: .; D gene: TRBD1; CDR3 length: 14; CDR3 protein: CASSDGTEYNEQFF; CDR3 DNA: TGTGCCAGCAGTGACGGGACAGAGTACAATGAGCAGTTCTTC
V gene: TRBV9; J gene: TRBJ2-7; clone size: .; D gene: TRBD1; CDR3 length: 15; CDR3 protein: CASSTRQGTLYEQYF; CDR3 DNA: TGTGCCAGCAGCACCCGACAGGGGACCCTCTACGAGCAGTACTTC
V gene: TRBV6-5; J gene: TRBJ2-7; clone size: .; D gene: .; CDR3 length: 15; CDR3 protein: CASSYSQGGMYEQYF; CDR3 DNA: TGTGCCAGCAGTTACTCCCAGGGTGGGATGTACGAGCAGTACTTC
V gene: TRBV7-9; J gene: TRBJ1-1; clone size: .; D gene: .; CDR3 length: 14; CDR3 protein: CASSFPSGNTEAFF; CDR3 DNA: TGTGCCAGCAGCTTTCCGAGCGGAAACACTGAAGCTTTCTTT
V gene: TRBV5-1; J gene: TRBJ1-2; clone size: .; D gene: TRBD1; CDR3 length: 15; CDR3 protein: CASSGKGTGTGGYTF; CDR3 DNA: TGCGCCAGCAGTGGTAAGGGGACAGGAACTGGTGGCTACACCTTC
V gene: TRBV11-1; J gene: TRBJ1-2; clone size: .; D gene: TRBD1; CDR3 length: 15; CDR3 protein: CASTSGTGGNYGYTF; CDR3 DNA: TGTGCCAGCACCTCCGGGACAGGGGGGAACTATGGCTACACCTTC
V gene: TRBV10-3; J gene: TRBJ1-6; clone size: .; D gene: TRBD1; CDR3 length: 15; CDR3 protein: CAISEWGQGDSPLHF; CDR3 DNA: TGTGCCATCAGTGAGTGGGGACAGGGAGATTCACCCCTCCACTTT
V gene: TRBV5-5; J gene: TRBJ2-2; clone size: .; D gene: .; CDR3 length: 13; CDR3 protein: CASSLTVTGELFF; CDR3 DNA: TGTGCCAGCAGCTTGACTGTCACCGGGGAGCTGTTTTTT
V gene: TRBV9; J gene: TRBJ2-1; clone size: .; D gene: TRBD2; CDR3 length: 17; CDR3 protein: CASSVVSGGYRYNEQFF; CDR3 DNA: TGTGCCAGCAGCGTAGTCAGCGGGGGCTACAGATACAATGAGCAGTTCTTC
V gene: TRBV19; J gene: TRBJ2-7; clone size: .; D gene: TRBD1; CDR3 length: 15; CDR3 protein: CASSKDRDLFYEQYF; CDR3 DNA: TGTGCCAGTAGTAAGGACAGGGATCTGTTCTACGAGCAGTACTTC
V gene: TRBV30; J gene: TRBJ2-7; clone size: .; D gene: TRBD2; CDR3 length: 14; CDR3 protein: CAWSVQRGRTEQYF; CDR3 DNA: TGTGCCTGGAGTGTACAGCGGGGTAGGACCGAGCAGTACTTC
V gene: TRBV9; J gene: TRBJ2-7; clone size: .; D gene: .; CDR3 length: 15; CDR3 protein: CASSSAPGGTYEQYF; CDR3 DNA: TGTGCCAGCAGCAGCGCTCCAGGGGGGACCTACGAGCAGTACTTC
V gene: TRBV6-5; J gene: TRBJ1-1; clone size: .; D gene: .; CDR3 length: 14; CDR3 protein: CASSLGGVNTEAFF; CDR3 DNA: TGTGCCAGCAGTTTGGGAGGGGTGAACACTGAAGCTTTCTTT
V gene: TRBV10-1; J gene: TRBJ2-3; clone size: .; D gene: TRBD2; CDR3 length: 16; CDR3 protein: CASSQTGGSGTDTQYF; CDR3 DNA: TGCGCCAGCAGTCAAACCGGGGGGTCTGGGACAGATACGCAGTATTTT
V gene: TRBV9; J gene: TRBJ2-5; clone size: once; D gene: .; CDR3 length: 15; CDR3 protein: CASSVEGGAAETQYF; CDR3 DNA: TGTGCCAGCAGCGTAGAAGGCGGTGCGGCAGAGACCCAGTACTTC
V gene: TRBV7-9; J gene: TRBJ2-1; clone size: .; D gene: TRBD2; CDR3 length: 16; CDR3 protein: CASSSAQRGPYNEQFF; CDR3 DNA: TGTGCCAGCAGCTCCGCCCAGCGGGGCCCCTACAATGAGCAGTTCTTC
V gene: TRBV7-3; J gene: TRBJ2-2; clone size: .; D gene: TRBD1; CDR3 length: 16; CDR3 protein: CASSPRGIPNTGELFF; CDR3 DNA: TGTGCCAGCAGCCCCAGGGGGATACCAAACACCGGGGAGCTGTTTTTT
V gene: TRBV2; J gene: TRBJ2-1; clone size: .; D gene: .; CDR3 length: 13; CDR3 protein: CASRSDPLNEQFF; CDR3 DNA: TGTGCCAGCAGGAGCGATCCCTTGAATGAGCAGTTCTTC
V gene: TRBV30; J gene: TRBJ1-5; clone size: .; D gene: .; CDR3 length: 15; CDR3 protein: CAWSKGLAGKQPQHF; CDR3 DNA: TGTGCCTGGAGTAAAGGGTTGGCGGGGAAGCAGCCCCAGCATTTT
V gene: TRBV7-8; J gene: TRBJ2-1; clone size: .; D gene: TRBD2; CDR3 length: 16; CDR3 protein: CASSFPSGGIYNEQFF; CDR3 DNA: TGTGCCAGCAGCTTCCCTAGCGGGGGGATTTACAATGAGCAGTTCTTC
V gene: TRBV18; J gene: TRBJ2-2; clone size: .; D gene: .; CDR3 length: 15; CDR3 protein: CASSVTGMDTGELFF; CDR3 DNA: TGTGCCAGCTCAGTTACAGGGATGGACACCGGGGAGCTGTTTTTT
V gene: TRBV4-3; J gene: TRBJ2-7; clone size: .; D gene: .; CDR3 length: 15; CDR3 protein: CASSPRASGSAEQYF; CDR3 DNA: TGCGCCAGCAGCCCAAGGGCATCAGGGTCGGCCGAGCAGTACTTC
V gene: TRBV30; J gene: TRBJ2-2; clone size: .; D gene: TRBD1; CDR3 length: 12; CDR3 protein: CAWRSGGGELFF; CDR3 DNA: TGTGCCTGGAGGTCAGGGGGAGGGGAGCTGTTTTTT
V gene: TRBV27; J gene: TRBJ2-5; clone size: .; D gene: .; CDR3 length: 17; CDR3 protein: CASSPHPLPGWQETQYF; CDR3 DNA: TGTGCCAGCAGTCCCCACCCCTTGCCAGGGTGGCAAGAGACCCAGTACTTC
V gene: TRBV30; J gene: TRBJ2-2; clone size: .; D gene: TRBD1; CDR3 length: 13; CDR3 protein: CAWGTEYTGELFF; CDR3 DNA: TGTGCCTGGGGGACAGAATACACCGGGGAGCTGTTTTTT
V gene: TRBV30; J gene: TRBJ1-3; clone size: .; D gene: .; CDR3 length: 12; CDR3 protein: CAWRESGNTIYF; CDR3 DNA: TGTGCCTGGCGGGAATCTGGAAACACCATATATTTT
V gene: TRBV4-1; J gene: TRBJ1-2; clone size: .; D gene: .; CDR3 length: 13; CDR3 protein: CASSRGLTDGYTF; CDR3 DNA: TGCGCCAGCAGCAGAGGTCTTACGGATGGCTACACCTTC
V gene: TRBV5-4; J gene: TRBJ2-3; clone size: .; D gene: .; CDR3 length: 16; CDR3 protein: CASSLRIAASTDTQYF; CDR3 DNA: TGTGCCAGCAGCCTCCGAATAGCGGCTAGCACAGATACGCAGTATTTT
V gene: TRBV5-5; J gene: TRBJ2-3; clone size: .; D gene: TRBD1; CDR3 length: 17; CDR3 protein: CASSLSGTGGRTDTQYF; CDR3 DNA: TGTGCCAGCAGCTTGTCCGGGACAGGGGGCCGCACAGATACGCAGTATTTT
V gene: TRBV6-1; J gene: TRBJ1-2; clone size: .; D gene: .; CDR3 length: 13; CDR3 protein: CASTEQVGFGYTF; CDR3 DNA: TGTGCCAGCACGGAACAGGTGGGATTCGGCTACACCTTC
V gene: TRBV6-1; J gene: TRBJ1-3; clone size: .; D gene: TRBD1; CDR3 length: 14; CDR3 protein: CASSDRGVGNTIYF; CDR3 DNA: TGTGCCAGCAGCGACAGGGGCGTTGGAAACACCATATATTTT
V gene: TRBV5-5; J gene: TRBJ2-3; clone size: .; D gene: .; CDR3 length: 15; CDR3 protein: CASSLRGGGIDTQYF; CDR3 DNA: TGTGCCAGCAGCCTCCGGGGAGGGGGGATAGATACGCAGTATTTT
V gene: TRBV6-5; J gene: TRBJ2-3; clone size: .; D gene: TRBD2; CDR3 length: 14; CDR3 protein: CASAASGVGYTQYF; CDR3 DNA: TGTGCCAGCGCGGCTAGCGGGGTCGGGTATACGCAGTATTTT
V gene: TRBV14; J gene: TRBJ1-2; clone size: .; D gene: .; CDR3 length: 12; CDR3 protein: CASSFGSHGYTF; CDR3 DNA: TGTGCCAGCAGCTTCGGGAGCCATGGCTACACCTTC
V gene: TRBV5-1; J gene: TRBJ2-2; clone size: once; D gene: .; CDR3 length: 14; CDR3 protein: CASAGTVNTGELFF; CDR3 DNA: TGCGCCAGTGCCGGGACTGTGAACACCGGGGAGCTGTTTTTT
V gene: TRBV5-1; J gene: TRBJ1-2; clone size: .; D gene: .; CDR3 length: 14; CDR3 protein: CASSLGGHGDGYTF; CDR3 DNA: TGCGCCAGCAGCTTGGGAGGCCACGGGGATGGCTACACCTTC
V gene: TRBV18; J gene: TRBJ2-1; clone size: once; D gene: .; CDR3 length: 16; CDR3 protein: CASSPRRRGGYNEQFF; CDR3 DNA: TGTGCCAGCTCACCACGGAGGAGGGGGGGTTACAATGAGCAGTTCTTC
V gene: TRBV4-2; J gene: TRBJ1-1; clone size: few; D gene: TRBD1; CDR3 length: 15; CDR3 protein: CASSQDGGGFTEAFF; CDR3 DNA: TGTGCCAGCAGCCAAGATGGAGGGGGCTTCACTGAAGCTTTCTTT
V gene: TRBV6-5; J gene: TRBJ1-4; clone size: few; D gene: .; CDR3 length: 13; CDR3 protein: CASRMGGDEKLFF; CDR3 DNA: TGTGCCAGCCGCATGGGGGGAGATGAAAAACTGTTTTTT
V gene: TRBV2; J gene: TRBJ2-4; clone size: .; D gene: .; CDR3 length: 13; CDR3 protein: CASIRQAEDIQYF; CDR3 DNA: TGTGCCAGCATACGACAGGCTGAGGACATTCAGTACTTC
V gene: TRBV10-2; J gene: TRBJ2-7; clone size: .; D gene: .; CDR3 length: 12; CDR3 protein: CASSYNNYEQYF; CDR3 DNA: TGCGCCAGCAGTTATAACAACTACGAGCAGTACTTC
V gene: TRBV4-1; J gene: TRBJ2-1; clone size: .; D gene: TRBD2; CDR3 length: 18; CDR3 protein: CASSQSPLGGSSYNEQFF; CDR3 DNA: TGCGCCAGCAGCCAAAGCCCTCTTGGCGGGAGCTCCTACAATGAGCAGTTCTTC
V gene: TRBV7-2; J gene: TRBJ1-1; clone size: .; D gene: .; CDR3 length: 15; CDR3 protein: CASSPQGTGNTEAFF; CDR3 DNA: TGTGCCAGCAGCCCCCAAGGCACAGGGAACACTGAAGCTTTCTTT
V gene: TRBV10-1; J gene: TRBJ1-4; clone size: few; D gene: TRBD1; CDR3 length: 13; CDR3 protein: CASSRGPGEKLFF; CDR3 DNA: TGCGCCAGCAGCAGGGGGCCGGGTGAAAAACTGTTTTTT
V gene: TRBV29-1; J gene: TRBJ1-2; clone size: .; D gene: TRBD1; CDR3 length: 13; CDR3 protein: CSGRTGDNYGYTF; CDR3 DNA: TGCAGCGGGAGGACAGGGGACAACTATGGCTACACCTTC
V gene: TRBV6-1; J gene: TRBJ1-1; clone size: .; D gene: .; CDR3 length: 11; CDR3 protein: CASSGGVRAFF; CDR3 DNA: TGTGCCAGCAGTGGGGGGGTCCGGGCTTTCTTT
V gene: TRBV5-1; J gene: TRBJ2-3; clone size: once; D gene: .; CDR3 length: 15; CDR3 protein: CASSLGQGGLDTQYF; CDR3 DNA: TGCGCCAGCAGCTTGGGGCAGGGAGGCTTAGATACGCAGTATTTT
V gene: TRBV30; J gene: TRBJ2-6; clone size: .; D gene: .; CDR3 length: 10; CDR3 protein: CAWGTEQLTF; CDR3 DNA: TGTGCCTGGGGTACGGAACAGCTGACTTTC
V gene: TRBV19; J gene: TRBJ1-6; clone size: .; D gene: .; CDR3 length: 19; CDR3 protein: CASSIDRRDARRLWSPLHF; CDR3 DNA: TGTGCCAGTAGTATAGATCGGCGGGACGCCAGGAGGTTGTGGTCACCCCTCCACTTT
V gene: TRBV6-1; J gene: TRBJ2-1; clone size: .; D gene: TRBD1; CDR3 length: 16; CDR3 protein: CASSAQWTGGLNEQFF; CDR3 DNA: TGTGCCAGCAGTGCTCAATGGACAGGGGGCCTCAATGAGCAGTTCTTC
V gene: TRBV7-3; J gene: TRBJ2-1; clone size: .; D gene: TRBD2; CDR3 length: 13; CDR3 protein: CASSLDLAGAQFF; CDR3 DNA: TGTGCCAGCAGCTTAGATCTAGCGGGGGCGCAGTTCTTC
V gene: TRBV7-8; J gene: TRBJ2-7; clone size: once; D gene: TRBD2; CDR3 length: 16; CDR3 protein: CASSLEGLGPSYEQYF; CDR3 DNA: TGTGCCAGCAGCTTAGAGGGACTAGGGCCCTCCTACGAGCAGTACTTC